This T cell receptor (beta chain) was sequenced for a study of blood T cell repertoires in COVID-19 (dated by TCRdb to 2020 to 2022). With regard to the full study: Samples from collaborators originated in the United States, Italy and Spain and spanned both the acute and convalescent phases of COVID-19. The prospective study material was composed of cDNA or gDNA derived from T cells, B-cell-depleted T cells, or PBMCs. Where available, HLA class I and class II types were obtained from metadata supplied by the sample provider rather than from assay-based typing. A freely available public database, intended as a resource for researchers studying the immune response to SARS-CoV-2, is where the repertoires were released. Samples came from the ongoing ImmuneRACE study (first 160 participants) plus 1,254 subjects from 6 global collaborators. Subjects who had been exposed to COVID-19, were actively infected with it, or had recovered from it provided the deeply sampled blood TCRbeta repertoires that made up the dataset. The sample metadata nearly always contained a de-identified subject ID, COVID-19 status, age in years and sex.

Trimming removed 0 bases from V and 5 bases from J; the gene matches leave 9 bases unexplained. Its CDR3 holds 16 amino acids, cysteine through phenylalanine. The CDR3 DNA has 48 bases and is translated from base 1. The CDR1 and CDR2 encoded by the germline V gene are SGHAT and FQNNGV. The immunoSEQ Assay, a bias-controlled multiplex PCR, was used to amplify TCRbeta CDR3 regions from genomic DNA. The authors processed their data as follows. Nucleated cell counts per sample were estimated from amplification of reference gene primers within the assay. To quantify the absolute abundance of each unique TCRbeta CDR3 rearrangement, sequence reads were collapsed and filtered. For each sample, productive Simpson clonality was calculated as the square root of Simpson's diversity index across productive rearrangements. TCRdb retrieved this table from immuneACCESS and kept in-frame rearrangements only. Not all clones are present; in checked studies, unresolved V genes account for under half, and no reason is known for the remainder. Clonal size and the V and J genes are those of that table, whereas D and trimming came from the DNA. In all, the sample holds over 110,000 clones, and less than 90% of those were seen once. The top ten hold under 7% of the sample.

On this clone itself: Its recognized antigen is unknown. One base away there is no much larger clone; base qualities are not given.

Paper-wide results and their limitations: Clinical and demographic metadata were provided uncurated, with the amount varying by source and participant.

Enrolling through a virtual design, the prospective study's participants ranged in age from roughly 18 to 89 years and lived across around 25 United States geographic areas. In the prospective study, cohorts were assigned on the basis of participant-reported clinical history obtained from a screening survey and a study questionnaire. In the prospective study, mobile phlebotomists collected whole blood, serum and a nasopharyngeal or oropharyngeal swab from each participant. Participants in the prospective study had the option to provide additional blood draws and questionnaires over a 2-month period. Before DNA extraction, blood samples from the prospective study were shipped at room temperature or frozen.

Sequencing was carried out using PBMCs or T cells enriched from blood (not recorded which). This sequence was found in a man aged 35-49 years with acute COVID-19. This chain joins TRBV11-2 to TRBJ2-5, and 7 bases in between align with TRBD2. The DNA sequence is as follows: TGTGCCAGCAGCTTAGATGCGGGAGACGGTGCGGAGACCCAGTACTTC. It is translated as CASSLDAGDGAETQYF.